A selection of T cell receptor beta chains follows, all from one sample in a study of T cells after yellow fever vaccination. In TCRdb, the 5' RACE reads were re-called with MiXCR into one record per CDR3 protein. Of 250,000 or so distinct CDR3 sequences in the sample, about 3.9% were seen once. Sequenced material: PBMCs, taken 15 days after the yellow fever booster vaccination. These receptors were collected from a man between 18 and 35 years old who received the YFV17D yellow fever vaccine. CDR3s include the opening cysteine and the closing phenylalanine or tryptophan. The D gene is left open where the match is weak. Size is stated for part of the rows, as once, few or many counts, or as a class when the clone is expanded.

D gene: NA; clone size: many; J gene: TRBJ2-3; V gene: TRBV20-1; CDR3 protein: CSAPSSPRGKTDTQYF; CDR3 DNA: TGCAGTGCCCCCAGTTCGCCCCGGGGTAAAACAGATACGCAGTATTTT
D gene: NA; clone size: many; J gene: TRBJ2-5; V gene: TRBV5-1; CDR3 protein: CASSLGNWETQYF; CDR3 DNA: TGCGCCAGCAGCTTGGGTAATTGGGAGACCCAGTACTTC
D gene: NA; clone size: many; J gene: TRBJ2-2; V gene: TRBV4-3; CDR3 protein: CASSQDSSGDLANTGELFF; CDR3 DNA: TGCGCCAGCAGCCAAGATTCGTCAGGGGACCTCGCGAACACCGGGGAGCTGTTTTTT
D gene: TRBD2; clone size: NA; J gene: TRBJ2-2; V gene: TRBV4-1; CDR3 protein: CASSLLAGGTGELFF; CDR3 DNA: TGCGCCAGCAGCCTACTAGCGGGGGGAACCGGGGAGCTGTTTTTT
D gene: NA; clone size: many; J gene: TRBJ1-6; V gene: TRBV6-5; CDR3 protein: CASSFFRNSPLHF; CDR3 DNA: TGTGCCAGCAGTTTCTTTCGTAATTCACCCCTCCACTTT
D gene: TRBD1; clone size: many; J gene: TRBJ1-2; V gene: TRBV7-2; CDR3 protein: CASSARQGLGYTF; CDR3 DNA: TGTGCCAGCAGCGCACGACAGGGGTTGGGCTACACCTTC
D gene: TRBD1; clone size: many; J gene: TRBJ2-1; V gene: TRBV7-2; CDR3 protein: CASIRGTGDNNEQFF; CDR3 DNA: TGTGCCAGCATCCGAGGGACAGGGGACAACAATGAGCAGTTCTTC
D gene: NA; clone size: many; J gene: TRBJ2-2; V gene: TRBV12-3/TRBV12-4; CDR3 protein: CASASGVGNTGELFF; CDR3 DNA: TGTGCCAGCGCTTCGGGGGTCGGGAACACCGGGGAGCTGTTTTTT
D gene: NA; clone size: many; J gene: TRBJ2-3; V gene: TRBV7-6; CDR3 protein: CASSLSGTDTQYF; CDR3 DNA: TGTGCCAGCAGCTTATCGGGCACAGATACGCAGTATTTT
D gene: NA; clone size: many; J gene: TRBJ2-3; V gene: TRBV7-3; CDR3 protein: CASSSKGDTQYF; CDR3 DNA: TGTGCCAGCAGCTCCAAGGGAGATACGCAGTATTTT
D gene: TRBD1; clone size: few; J gene: TRBJ2-7; V gene: TRBV19; CDR3 protein: CASSTGPTRQYF; CDR3 DNA: TGTGCCAGTTCGACAGGGCCCACGAGGCAGTACTTC
D gene: NA; clone size: many; J gene: TRBJ2-7; V gene: TRBV20-1; CDR3 protein: CSGLGSDEQYF; CDR3 DNA: TGCAGTGGGTTAGGGTCCGACGAGCAGTACTTC
D gene: NA; clone size: many; J gene: TRBJ1-1; V gene: TRBV5-1; CDR3 protein: CASTAGPEAFF; CDR3 DNA: TGCGCCAGCACGGCGGGACCTGAAGCTTTCTTT
D gene: NA; clone size: many; J gene: TRBJ2-2; V gene: TRBV28; CDR3 protein: CASSLGGFGGELFF; CDR3 DNA: TGTGCCAGCAGTTTGGGCGGCTTCGGCGGGGAGCTGTTTTTT
D gene: NA; clone size: many; J gene: TRBJ2-3; V gene: TRBV6-1; CDR3 protein: CASSKTRADTQYF; CDR3 DNA: TGTGCCAGCAGCAAAACTAGGGCAGATACGCAGTATTTT
D gene: NA; clone size: many; J gene: TRBJ2-5; V gene: TRBV4-2; CDR3 protein: CASSEDLGGPQETQYF; CDR3 DNA: TGTGCCAGCAGCGAAGACTTGGGGGGTCCCCAAGAGACCCAGTACTTC
D gene: NA; clone size: many; J gene: TRBJ2-1; V gene: TRBV6-2/TRBV6-3; CDR3 protein: CASSPLRGGRQFF; CDR3 DNA: TGTGCCAGCAGTCCCCTCCGCGGGGGCCGTCAGTTCTTC
D gene: NA; clone size: many; J gene: TRBJ2-7; V gene: TRBV7-2; CDR3 protein: CASSPGGTYEQYF; CDR3 DNA: TGTGCCAGCAGCCCCGGGGGTACCTACGAGCAGTACTTC
D gene: NA; clone size: many; J gene: TRBJ2-1; V gene: TRBV6-2/TRBV6-3; CDR3 protein: CASRGPQNEQFF; CDR3 DNA: TGTGCCAGCAGAGGACCCCAGAATGAGCAGTTCTTC
D gene: NA; clone size: NA; J gene: TRBJ2-5; V gene: TRBV5-5; CDR3 protein: CASSWTQYQETQYF; CDR3 DNA: TGTGCCAGCAGCTGGACACAGTACCAAGAGACCCAGTACTTC
D gene: TRBD1; clone size: many; J gene: TRBJ2-2; V gene: TRBV29-1; CDR3 protein: CSVYRDRANTGELFF; CDR3 DNA: TGCAGCGTTTACCGGGACAGGGCGAACACCGGGGAGCTGTTTTTT
D gene: TRBD2; clone size: many; J gene: TRBJ2-3; V gene: TRBV10-3; CDR3 protein: CAISETSHSGGPLGTDTQYF; CDR3 DNA: TGTGCCATCAGTGAGACCTCTCATAGCGGGGGCCCTCTCGGCACAGATACGCAGTATTTT
D gene: TRBD1; clone size: many; J gene: TRBJ1-4; V gene: TRBV2; CDR3 protein: CASGGQGAEKLFF; CDR3 DNA: TGTGCCAGTGGAGGGCAGGGGGCTGAAAAACTGTTTTTT
D gene: NA; clone size: many; J gene: TRBJ2-3; V gene: TRBV12-3/TRBV12-4; CDR3 protein: CASAPRAVSTDTQYF; CDR3 DNA: TGTGCCAGCGCCCCACGAGCGGTGAGCACAGATACGCAGTATTTT
D gene: NA; clone size: many; J gene: TRBJ1-6; V gene: TRBV6-5; CDR3 protein: CASSYSTRANSPLHF; CDR3 DNA: TGTGCCAGCAGTTACTCGACACGGGCGAATTCACCCCTCCACTTT
D gene: TRBD1; clone size: many; J gene: TRBJ2-1; V gene: TRBV3-1; CDR3 protein: CASSQQGANEQFF; CDR3 DNA: TGTGCCAGCAGCCAACAGGGGGCCAATGAGCAGTTCTTC
D gene: NA; clone size: many; J gene: TRBJ2-7; V gene: TRBV11-2; CDR3 protein: CASSASKNLYEQYF; CDR3 DNA: TGTGCCAGCAGCGCATCCAAGAACCTCTACGAGCAGTACTTC
D gene: TRBD2; clone size: many; J gene: TRBJ2-1; V gene: TRBV7-3; CDR3 protein: CASSLIAGGDNEQFF; CDR3 DNA: TGTGCCAGCAGCTTAATAGCGGGGGGGGACAATGAGCAGTTCTTC
D gene: NA; clone size: many; J gene: TRBJ2-1; V gene: TRBV19; CDR3 protein: CASALRDGRYNGQFF; CDR3 DNA: TGTGCCAGTGCCCTCCGGGACGGTCGTTACAATGGGCAGTTCTTC